A single sample gave rise to the 25 T cell receptor beta chains below, sequenced in a study of blood T cell repertoires in COVID-19. Libraries were prepared by immunoSEQ multiplex PCR; TCRdb keeps only in-frame clonotypes and omits some of them. Among 400,000 to 450,000 clones listed, approximately 88% were seen once. The sequenced sample consisted of peripheral blood. The receptor set was obtained from a woman in her fifties or sixties with COVID-19, enrolled during active disease.

The V gene is TRBV19, the J gene TRBJ2-7; 9 bases map to TRBD1. The CDR3 runs to 15 residues. The V segment lost 4 bases and the J segment 6 bases; nucleotides outside the gene matches: 10. CDR1 LNHDA and CDR2 SQIVND come from the germline V gene (reference sequence). CDR3 nucleotides: TGTGCCAGTAGTACTCCGGGACAGGGTCTGTCCGAGCAGTACTTC. It yields the protein CASSTPGQGLSEQYF.

This chain joins TRBV5-1 and TRBJ1-2; TRBD1 agrees at 7 bases. Trimming at V came to 7 bases and at J to 6 bases, leaving 9 bases not matched to a gene. This CDR3 is 13 amino acids long. The germline CDR1 and CDR2 sequences are SGHRS and YFSETQ. In nucleotides, the CDR3 is TGCGCCAGCCGACAGGGCGCCTGGGATGGCTACACCTTC. This sequence encodes CASRQGAWDGYTF. Full variable domain (outside the CDR3, taken from reference TRBV5-1 and TRBJ1-2): KAGVTQTPRYLIKTRGQQVTLSCSPISGHRSVSWYQQTPGQGLQFLFEYFSETQRNKGNFPGRFSGRQFSNSRSEMNVSTLELGDSALYLCASRQGAWDGYTFGSGTRLTVV.

The chain combines TRBV24-1 with TRBJ2-1, with D possibly matching TRBD1 (5 bases). Germline V gene sequence: CDR1 KGHDR, CDR2 SFDVKD. Trimming cost V 5 bases and J 0 bases, with 13 bases left between them. The CDR3 is 16 residues long. The CDR3 nucleotides are TGTGCCACCAGTGGGGGCGGTCCTAGCTCCTACAATGAGCAGTTCTTC. Translation gives CATSGGGPSSYNEQFF.

This sequence joins TRBV30 and TRBJ1-3; TRBD1 might be the D (5 bases). This CDR3 spans 12 amino acids. CDR1 and CDR2 (germline): GTSNPN, SVGIG (reference sequence). Trimming took off 6 bases at V and 1 base at J, with 7 bases between the two ends. The DNA for the CDR3 is TGTGCCTGTCAGGGATCTGGAAACACCATATATTTT. It encodes CACQGSGNTIYF.

This clone was counted at least ten times. The chain links TRBV6-1 to TRBJ2-7, with 12 positions matching TRBD2. Trimming took 2 bases from V and 2 from J; bases not matched to a gene: 1. The CDR3 loop spans 15 amino acids. Germline CDR1 is MNHNS and CDR2 is SASEGT. The CDR3 here is CASSERLAGAYEQYF. In nucleotides, the CDR3 is TGTGCCAGCAGTGAAAGACTAGCGGGGGCCTACGAGCAGTACTTC.

This chain connects TRBV6-4 to TRBJ1-1; possibly TRBD1 for D (6 bases). The CDR3 spans 15 residues. Trimming removed 6 bases from V and 0 bases from J, with 14 bases in between. Germline V lookup: CDR1 MRHNA, CDR2 SNTAGT. The CDR3 spells CASRRDTGVNTEAFF. CDR3 DNA: TGTGCCAGCAGGAGGGACACCGGGGTGAACACTGAAGCTTTCTTT.

The V call is TRBV5-1, the J call TRBJ1-2, with 7 bases matching TRBD1. Germline values: CDR1 SGHRS, CDR2 YFSETQ. The CDR3 spans 14 residues. Trimming cost V 4 bases and J 5 bases; bases outside gene matches: 8. The CDR3 loop reads CASSPPVRGYGYTF. CDR3 DNA sequence: TGCGCCAGCAGCCCGCCCGTCAGGGGGTATGGCTACACCTTC.

In this sample, this clone turned up a few times. This chain links TRBV24-1 with TRBJ1-2; D is ambiguous. Germline lookup yields CDR1 KGHDR and CDR2 SFDVKD. The CDR3 is 14 residues long. The V and J ends lost 5 bases and 6 bases respectively, with 15 bases between them. CDR3 amino acids: CATSARKEEDGYTF. The CDR3 DNA is TGTGCCACCAGTGCCCGCAAGGAGGAAGATGGCTACACCTTC.

The V call is TRBV4-1, the J call TRBJ1-4; no definite D call. Germline values: CDR1 MGHRA, CDR2 YSYEKL. The CDR3 has 18 residues. Deletions cut 0 bases from V and 10 bases from J, with 24 bases between. The CDR3 reads CASSQDPRPSSTPGKLFF. CDR3 sequence (DNA): TGCGCCAGCAGCCAAGATCCGAGGCCATCGAGCACCCCCGGAAAACTGTTTTTT.

The chain joins TRBV27 to TRBJ1-2, with D possibly matching TRBD1 (5 bases). This CDR3 has 14 residues. Trimming took 11 bases from V and 4 from J, leaving 20 bases between them. CDR1 and CDR2 (germline): MNHEY, SMNVEV (reference sequence). The CDR3 sequence is CASKGGEALYGYTF. CDR3 sequence (DNA): TGTGCCTCCAAGGGAGGGGAAGCCCTCTATGGCTACACCTTC.

As concerns this clone: Other nucleotide sequences from this sample produce the same CDR3. The chain couples TRBV30 to TRBJ1-1; no reliable D call. The CDR3 loop spans 13 amino acids. The germline V gene encodes CDR1 GTSNPN and CDR2 SVGIG (reference sequence). The V gene lost 0 bases and the J gene lost 1 base, with 6 bases spanning the gap. The CDR3 DNA is TGTGCCTGGAGTGTACAGACGAACACTGAAGCTTTCTTT. This translates into CAWSVQTNTEAFF.

This chain links TRBV4-2 with TRBJ1-6; TRBD1 agrees at 8 bases. The germline V gene has CDR1 LGHNA and CDR2 YNFKEQ. Losses at the gene ends were 8 bases for V and 2 bases for J; bases not matched to a gene: 8. The CDR3 is 16 residues long. CDR3 coding DNA: TGTGCCAGCGGAAACAGGGGGGGGCCCTATAATTCACCCCTCCACTTT. Protein sequence: CASGNRGGPYNSPLHF.

The chain links TRBV30 to TRBJ2-3, with D possibly TRBD1 on 6 matching bases. Germline CDR1 and CDR2: GTSNPN and SVGIG (reference sequence). The CDR3 has 15 amino acids. The V and J ends lost 4 bases and 2 bases respectively, with 16 bases between them. The CDR3 DNA is TGTGCCTGGACCCCGGTGGGGGCCCACACAGATACGCAGTATTTT. Amino acid sequence: CAWTPVGAHTDTQYF.

The chain uses TRBV7-9 and TRBJ2-7, with TRBD2 identical over 8 bases. The CDR3 has 15 amino acids. Germline lookup yields CDR1 SEHNR and CDR2 FQNEAQ (reference sequence). The ends lost 8 bases at V and 7 bases at J; junction bases unmatched: 16. In DNA form, the CDR3 reads TGTGCCAGCTCCCCAGCGGCGCGGGGGGATCGGGAGCAGTACTTC. It codes for CASSPAARGDREQYF.

The rearrangement links TRBV28 to TRBJ1-5; D gene uncertain. Germline CDR1 and CDR2: MDHEN and SYDVKM. The V gene lost 7 bases and the J gene lost 0 bases, with 19 bases spanning the gap. The CDR3 has 17 residues. The CDR3 protein is CASTPERRFYSNQPQHF. In DNA form, the CDR3 reads TGTGCCAGCACCCCCGAGAGGAGGTTTTATAGCAATCAGCCCCAGCATTTT.

V usage is TRBV7-3 and J usage is TRBJ2-3, with TRBD2 matching over 8 bases. The J segment lost 2 bases and the V segment lost 2 bases, leaving 3 bases of the junction unmatched. There are 15 residues in the CDR3. The germline CDR1 and CDR2 sequences are SGHTA and FQGTGA. The chain's CDR3 is CASSLAGGATDTQYF. CDR3 in DNA: TGTGCCAGCAGCTTAGCGGGGGGCGCCACAGATACGCAGTATTTT.

V is TRBV21-1 and J is TRBJ1-2. TRBV21-1 represents a pseudogene. The CDR3 loop spans 14 amino acids. CDR3 sequence: CASSRRSGGYGYTF. The CDR3, as DNA: TGTGCCAGCAGCAGAAGGTCCGGGGGCTATGGCTACACCTTC.

This chain uses TRBV5-6 with TRBJ1-6, with D possibly TRBD1 on 6 matching bases. Germline CDR1 is SGHDT and CDR2 is YYEEEE. V lost 2 bases and J lost 4, with 10 bases in between. This CDR3 has 15 residues. In DNA form, the CDR3 reads TGTGCCAGCAGCTTTGGGGGCACATATAATTCACCCCTCCACTTT. Protein: CASSFGGTYNSPLHF.

V gene TRBV27 combines with J gene TRBJ1-1; the match to TRBD1 covers 12 bases. V was clipped by 8 bases and J by 8 bases; unmatched bases: 9. The CDR3 spans 14 residues. Germline CDR1 is MNHEY and CDR2 is SMNVEV (reference sequence). CDR3 residues: CASWDRGRFLEAFF. CDR3 nucleotide sequence: TGTGCCAGCTGGGACAGGGGGCGGTTTCTGGAAGCTTTCTTT.

In its sample, this clone was seen a few times. The chain combines TRBV4-2 with TRBJ2-2, with 9 bases that match TRBD2. CDR3 length: 19 amino acids. The germline CDR1 and CDR2 sequences are LGHNA and YNFKEQ. V was pared by 0 bases and J by 1 base, with 9 bases of the junction left unmatched. The CDR3 coding sequence is TGTGCCAGCAGCCAAGACCGCGGGGGGGACACTCTGAACACCGGGGAGCTGTTTTTT. The encoded protein is CASSQDRGGDTLNTGELFF.

The rearrangement joins TRBV6-5 to TRBJ1-2; D remains unclear. The ends were cut back, 0 bases at V and 4 bases at J, with 6 bases in the middle. Germline-derived CDR1 and CDR2 are MNHEY and SVGAGI. The CDR3 is 13 residues long. The CDR3 loop is CASSYSGAYGYTF. The CDR3 nucleotides are TGTGCCAGCAGTTACTCGGGCGCCTATGGCTACACCTTC.

This clone was observed once. The sample carries other DNA sequences with the same CDR3. The chain recombines TRBV5-1 with TRBJ1-1; D gene unclear. CDR3 length equals 14 residues. The V and J ends lost 0 bases and 0 bases respectively, with 6 bases between them. Per germline, CDR1 SGHRS and CDR2 YFSETQ. The CDR3 is CASSLGAMNTEAFF. The CDR3 bases are TGCGCCAGCAGCTTGGGGGCTATGAACACTGAAGCTTTCTTT.

The chain carries TRBV21-1 and TRBJ1-4. TRBV21-1 is termed a pseudogene. This CDR3 spans 13 amino acids. DNA for the CDR3: TGTGCCAGCAGCAAACGTCTGAATGAAAAACTGTTTTTT. This sequence encodes CASSKRLNEKLFF.

This clone has just one count. The chain links TRBV5-1 to TRBJ2-5; 8 bases map to TRBD1. Germline V gives CDR1 SGHRS, CDR2 YFSETQ. The V segment lost 4 bases and the J segment 1 base; nucleotides outside the gene matches: 3. The CDR3 spans 14 residues. CDR3 coding DNA: TGCGCCAGCAGCACCCAGGGGGCCCAAGAGACCCAGTACTTC. Encoded protein: CASSTQGAQETQYF.

There are a few counts of this clone. This sequence joins TRBV4-1 and TRBJ2-7; TRBD1 aligns across 8 bases. The V gene's germline CDR1 is MGHRA and CDR2 YSYEKL. V gave up 4 bases and J gave up 2 bases; unmatched junction bases: 13. This CDR3 has 17 amino acids. CDR3 in amino acids: CASSPRSDRGPTYEQYF. In DNA, the CDR3 is TGCGCCAGCAGCCCAAGATCTGACAGGGGCCCCACCTACGAGCAGTACTTC.